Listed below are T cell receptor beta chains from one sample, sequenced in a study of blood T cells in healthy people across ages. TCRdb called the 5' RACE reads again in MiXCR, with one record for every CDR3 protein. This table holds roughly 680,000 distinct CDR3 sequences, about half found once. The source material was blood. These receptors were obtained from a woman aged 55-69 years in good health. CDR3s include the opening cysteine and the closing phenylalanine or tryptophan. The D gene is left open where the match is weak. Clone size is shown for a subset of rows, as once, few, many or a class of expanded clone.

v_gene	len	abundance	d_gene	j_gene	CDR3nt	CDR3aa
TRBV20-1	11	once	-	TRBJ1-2	TGCAGTTCCCCGTCAAACTATGGCTACACCTTC	CSSPSNYGYTF
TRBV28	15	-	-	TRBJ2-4	TGTGCCAGCAGAAGTACGGGTTGGGCCAAAAACATTCAGTACTTC	CASRSTGWAKNIQYF
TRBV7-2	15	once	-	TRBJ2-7	TGTGCCAGCAGCCCAGAGGTGGGTTTTTCCCACGAGCAGTACTTC	CASSPEVGFSHEQYF
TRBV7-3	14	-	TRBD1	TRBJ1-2	TGTGCCAGCAGCCTGGGCGGGACAGCGCATGGCTACACCTTC	CASSLGGTAHGYTF
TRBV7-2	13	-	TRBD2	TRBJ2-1	TGTGCCGGCAGCTTAGGGACTAGCAGTGAGCAGTTCTTC	CAGSLGTSSEQFF
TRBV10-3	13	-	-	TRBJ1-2	TGTGCCATCAGTGAAATACAGGCCAAAGGCTACACCTTC	CAISEIQAKGYTF
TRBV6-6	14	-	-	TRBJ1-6	TGTGCCAGCACCAAGGGCAGTTATAATTCACCCCTCCACTTT	CASTKGSYNSPLHF
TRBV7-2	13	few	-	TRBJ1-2	TGTGCCAGCAGCGGACAGTTGGGCTATGGCTACACCTTC	CASSGQLGYGYTF
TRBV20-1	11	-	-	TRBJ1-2	TGCAGTGCCCAGGACGGCTATGGCTACACCTTC	CSAQDGYGYTF
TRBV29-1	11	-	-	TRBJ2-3	TGCAGCGTCAAAAAGTCCGATACGCAGTATTTT	CSVKKSDTQYF
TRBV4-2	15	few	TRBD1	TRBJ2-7	TGTGCCAGCAGCCGAGGACAGGGGCAGTCCTACGAGCAGTACTTC	CASSRGQGQSYEQYF
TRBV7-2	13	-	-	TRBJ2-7	TGTGCCAGCAGCCTGATGACAGACTACGAGCAGTACTTC	CASSLMTDYEQYF
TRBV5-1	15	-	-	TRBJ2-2	TGCGCCAGCAGCTTTGGGGCAGGAAACACCGGGGAGCTGTTTTTT	CASSFGAGNTGELFF
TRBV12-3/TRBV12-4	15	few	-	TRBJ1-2	TGTGCCAGCAGTTCAAACCGGACGCCGTTCTATGGCTACACCTTC	CASSSNRTPFYGYTF
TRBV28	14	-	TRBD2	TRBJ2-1	TGTGCCAGCAGTCCTTCGACTAGCGGGGGTGAGCAGTTCTTC	CASSPSTSGGEQFF
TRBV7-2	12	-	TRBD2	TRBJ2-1	TGTGCCAGCAGCTACGGACTAGCGGTCCAGTTCTTC	CASSYGLAVQFF
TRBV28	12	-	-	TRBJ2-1	TGTGCCAGCAGTTTGCTCCACACTGAGCAGTTCTTC	CASSLLHTEQFF
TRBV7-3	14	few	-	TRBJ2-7	TGTGCCAGCAGCCCAGGGTACTTTCCCTACGAGCAGTACTTC	CASSPGYFPYEQYF
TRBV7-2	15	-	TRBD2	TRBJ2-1	TGTGCCAGCAGCTTAGTTGGGGCTAGCGGCAATGAGCAGTTCTTC	CASSLVGASGNEQFF
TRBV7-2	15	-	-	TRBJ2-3	TGTGCCAGCAGCTTTGGCGGCGGGACCACAGATACGCAGTATTTT	CASSFGGGTTDTQYF
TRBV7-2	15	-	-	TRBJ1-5	TGTGCCAGCAGCTTAGGACAGCGGGAGAATCAGCCCCAGCATTTT	CASSLGQRENQPQHF
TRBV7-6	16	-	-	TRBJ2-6	TGTGCCAGCAGCCTAGGCAGGGTATCTGGGGCCAACGTCCTGACTTTC	CASSLGRVSGANVLTF
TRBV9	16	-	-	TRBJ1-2	TGTGCCAGCAGCGTAGGGAATCCGGGGGCTAACTATGGCTACACCTTC	CASSVGNPGANYGYTF
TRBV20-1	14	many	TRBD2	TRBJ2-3	TGCAGTGCTAGAGCTAGCGGGAGCACAGATACGCAGTATTTT	CSARASGSTDTQYF
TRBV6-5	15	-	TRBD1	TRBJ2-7	TGTGCCAGCAGTCCCTCCGGGACAGGGGGAGACGAGCAGTACTTC	CASSPSGTGGDEQYF
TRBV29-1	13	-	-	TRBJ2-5	TGCAGCGTTGAAGGGACAGTCAGGGATGAGCAGTACTTC	CSVEGTVRDEQYF
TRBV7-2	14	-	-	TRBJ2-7	TGTGCCAGCAGCCGTGGCAGCCAGTGGGGGGAGCAGTACTTC	CASSRGSQWGEQYF
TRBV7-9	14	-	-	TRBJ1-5	TGTGCCAGCAGCTTCTCGGGGGGAGGTCAGCCCCAGCATTTT	CASSFSGGGQPQHF
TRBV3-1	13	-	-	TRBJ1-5	TGTGCCAGCGGATTATATAGCAATCAGCCCCAGCATTTT	CASGLYSNQPQHF
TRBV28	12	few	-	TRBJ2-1	TGTGCCAGCCACACACCGGGACGCGAGCAGTTCTTC	CASHTPGREQFF
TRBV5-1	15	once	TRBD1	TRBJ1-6	TGCGCCAGCAGCTTGGGGACAGGGGCTAATTCACCCCTCCACTTT	CASSLGTGANSPLHF
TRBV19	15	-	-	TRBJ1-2	TGTGCCAGTAGTGCCAATGGGGAGTCGTTCGATGGCTACACCTTC	CASSANGESFDGYTF
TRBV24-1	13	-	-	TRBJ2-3	TGTGCCACCAGTGACCCAAACACAGATACGCAGTATTTT	CATSDPNTDTQYF
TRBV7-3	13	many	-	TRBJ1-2	TGTGCCAGCAGCGCTACAGGGTCGGATGGCTACACCTTC	CASSATGSDGYTF
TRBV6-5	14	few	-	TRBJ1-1	TGTGCCAGCAGTGACTCGGCACCCCGGAATGAAGCTTTCTTT	CASSDSAPRNEAFF
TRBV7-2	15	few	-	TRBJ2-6	TGTGCCAGCAGCTCAACCAGGTTGCGGGCCAACGTCCTGACTTTC	CASSSTRLRANVLTF